What follows is one TCR beta chain and its context. Other DNA variants within this sample encode the same CDR3. Seattle's enrolled individuals joined amid active infection and were then monitored longitudinally. As processed by the authors: Amplification from reference gene primers served as the basis for estimated nucleated cell counts. The repertoire was sequenced with immunoSEQ multiplex PCR; TCRdb's copy has only in-frame clones and lacks some. D and trimming were read from the DNA, whereas the V and J calls and clone size are those reported in that table. The profile shows 300,000 to 350,000 clones, approximately 86% of them singletons. CDR1 SGDLS and CDR2 YYNGEE come from the germline V gene. V dropped 0 bases and J dropped 2 bases, with 9 bases sitting between them. This CDR3 has 14 residues. This sample was taken from a study of blood T cell repertoires in COVID-19. Study-level background: In each case, the material was cDNA or gDNA derived from T cells, B-cell-depleted T cells, or PBMCs.

The TCR sequence derives from a man under 40 with COVID-19, enrolled during active disease. Material for sequencing was peripheral blood. The chain links TRBV9 to TRBJ2-7; possible D gene TRBD2, 5 bases. The CDR3 loop is CASSVGGSAYEQYF. The CDR3 DNA sequence: TGTGCCAGCAGCGTAGGAGGGTCTGCCTACGAGCAGTACTTC.